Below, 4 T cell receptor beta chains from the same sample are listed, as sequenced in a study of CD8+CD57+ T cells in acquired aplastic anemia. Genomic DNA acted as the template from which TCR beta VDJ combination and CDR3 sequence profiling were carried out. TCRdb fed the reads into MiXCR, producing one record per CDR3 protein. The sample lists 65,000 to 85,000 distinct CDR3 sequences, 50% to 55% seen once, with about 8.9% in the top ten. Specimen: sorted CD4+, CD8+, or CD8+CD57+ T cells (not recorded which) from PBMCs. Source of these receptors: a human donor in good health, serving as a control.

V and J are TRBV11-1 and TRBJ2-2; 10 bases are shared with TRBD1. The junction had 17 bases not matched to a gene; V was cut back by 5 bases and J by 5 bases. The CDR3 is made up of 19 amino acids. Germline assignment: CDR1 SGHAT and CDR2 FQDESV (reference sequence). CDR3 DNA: TGTGCCAGCAGCCCCCCGTGGGTATCGGCGGGACAGGGGACCGGGGAGCTGTTTTTT. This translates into CASSPPWVSAGQGTGELFF.

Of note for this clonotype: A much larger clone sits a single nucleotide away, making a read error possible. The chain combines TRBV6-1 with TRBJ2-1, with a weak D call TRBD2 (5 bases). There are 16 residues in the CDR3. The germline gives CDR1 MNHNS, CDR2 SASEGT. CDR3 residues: CASSENGGSPYNGQFF. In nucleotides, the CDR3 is TGTGCCAGCAGTGAAAACGGCGGGTCCCCCTACAATGGGCAGTTCTTC.

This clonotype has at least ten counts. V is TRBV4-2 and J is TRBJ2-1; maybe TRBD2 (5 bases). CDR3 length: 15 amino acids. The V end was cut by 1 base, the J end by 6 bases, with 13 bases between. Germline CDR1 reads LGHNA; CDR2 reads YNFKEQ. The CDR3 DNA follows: TGTGCCAGCAGCCAAGGCGAGGGCGAAATCAATGAGCAGTTCTTC. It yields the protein CASSQGEGEINEQFF.

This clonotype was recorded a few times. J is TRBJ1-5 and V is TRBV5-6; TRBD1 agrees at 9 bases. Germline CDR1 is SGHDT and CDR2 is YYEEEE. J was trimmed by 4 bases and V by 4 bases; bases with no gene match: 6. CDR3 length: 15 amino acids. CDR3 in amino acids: CASSPSGTGNQPQHF. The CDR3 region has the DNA TGTGCCAGCAGCCCGAGCGGGACAGGGAATCAGCCCCAGCATTTT.